The T cell receptor beta chain under discussion was sequenced for a study of shared clonotypes between healthy human individuals. Study overall: Participating donors consisted of two women and a few men aged 18 to 49.

In germline, CDR1 is WSHSY, CDR2 SAAADI. The CDR3 loop spans 13 amino acids. The V end was cut by 8 bases, the J end by 5 bases, with 13 bases between. Profiling relied on immunoSEQ multiplex PCR, and the TCRdb table lists in-frame clones only, not all of them. The data show almost 750,000 clones, 72% seen once. As for this clone: Its specificity is unknown.

General study results and limits: Few donors restricted represented genetic and exposure-history diversity.

This sequence joins TRBV10-2 and TRBJ1-3; D ambiguous. This receptor was taken from a woman aged 25 to 39 in good health. Sequences were obtained from memory CD4+ T cells sorted from blood. Subset in this sample: CD45RA-negative fraction. CDR3 loop: CASAEDSRNTIYF. CDR3 coding DNA: TGCGCCAGCGCCGAGGATAGCCGAAACACCATATATTTT.